Detailed here is one T cell receptor (beta chain). Its specificity is not known. The data were obtained in a study of cytomegalovirus exposure and HLA in healthy donors. Notes on the study in general: A missense DCLRE1C variant was associated with V- and J-gene trimming of TCR beta chains in a later analysis, and an independent cohort replicated the association. Analysis was performed later, and it showed HLA-associated TCR beta chains to be more clonally expanded than equally common others.

PCR used 60 Vbeta primers and 13 Jbeta primers. The table came from immunoSEQ multiplex PCR; TCRdb's copy has only in-frame clones and leaves some out. The table lists some 150,000 clones, 60% to 85% of them singletons, with 6.7% in the top ten. Germline V gene data show CDR1 as LNHDA and CDR2 as SQIVND (reference sequence). Between the trimmed V and J ends, which lost 2 bases and 2 bases, there was a span of 10 bases. The CDR3 is 15 amino acids. Sequenced sample: PBMCs. The V gene is TRBV19, the J gene TRBJ1-3; D might be TRBD1 (5 bases). The receptor was isolated from a woman aged 40 to 55 in good health and CMV-seropositive. In DNA form, the CDR3 reads TGTGCCAGTAGTATACAGGACACCGCTGGAAACACCATATATTTT. Its translation: CASSIQDTAGNTIYF.